These 5 T cell receptor beta chains share one sample of origin, sequenced in a study of T-cell reconstitution after alpha-beta-depleted transplantation in children. Preparation of the TCRbeta library was carried out with unique molecular identifiers. Each CDR3 protein is one row after TCRdb ran MiXCR on the PCR reads. This table has nearly 400,000 distinct CDR3 sequences, roughly 20% appearing once. The source material was PBMCs from the stem cell graft donor, sampled from the stem cell graft. The receptors shown here come from a human donor who donated a stem cell graft to a child with acute myeloid leukemia.

About this clonotype itself: One end of the junction does not line up with germline, which may come from a read error. The rearrangement uses TRBV29-1 and TRBJ2-3; D is possibly TRBD2 (5 bases). The germline V gene has CDR1 SQVTM and CDR2 ANQGSEA. The CDR3 covers 14 residues. The CDR3, as DNA: TGCTGCGTTGAGGGCCGCGCGAGCACAGATACGCAGTATTTT. Translating it yields CCVEGRASTDTQYF.

This clonotype was picked up a small number of times. This rearrangement joins TRBV20-1 to TRBJ2-5; D gene uncertain. Germline-derived CDR1 and CDR2 are DFQATT and SNEGSKA (reference sequence). This CDR3 contains 13 residues. The V gene lost 4 bases and the J gene lost 0 bases, with 9 bases spanning the gap. The DNA for the CDR3 is TGCAGTGCTACCTCGACATACCAAGAGACCCAGTACTTC. It translates to CSATSTYQETQYF.

In this sample, this clonotype turned up many times. The rearrangement joins TRBV20-1 to TRBJ2-2; weak D call: TRBD2 (6 bases). CDR1 is DFQATT and CDR2 is SNEGSKA in the germline V gene (reference sequence). The CDR3 contains 14 residues. V was cut by 3 bases and J by 3 bases, with 11 bases left in between. This CDR3 reads CSAREGPYTGELFF. CDR3 sequence (DNA): TGCAGTGCTAGGGAGGGCCCATACACCGGGGAGCTGTTTTTT.

This clonotype was detected a few times. The chain employs TRBV27 and TRBJ1-1; perhaps TRBD1 as D (5 bases). This CDR3 region has 13 residues. In germline, CDR1 is MNHEY, CDR2 SMNVEV (reference sequence). V shed 6 bases and J shed 0 bases, with 8 bases lying between them. The CDR3 here is CASRKGLNTEAFF. The CDR3 coding sequence is TGTGCCAGCAGAAAGGGGTTGAACACTGAAGCTTTCTTT.

This clonotype has at least ten counts. The V gene is TRBV4-2, the J gene TRBJ1-3; D ambiguous. This CDR3 has 15 residues. Germline CDR1 is LGHNA and CDR2 is YNFKEQ. Trimming pared 5 bases from V and 1 base from J, leaving 12 bases between. The CDR3: CASSLGRASGNTIYF. The CDR3, as DNA: TGTGCCAGCAGCTTGGGGAGGGCTTCTGGAAACACCATATATTTT.